The 3 T cell receptor beta chains below all came from one sample that was sequenced in a study of T cells after posttransplantation cyclophosphamide. Produced via immunoSEQ multiplex PCR; TCRdb's table is partial and in-frame only. The sample has tens of thousands of clones, none seen only once. Sequencing was carried out using PBMCs. These receptors were obtained from a woman aged 60-75 years in good health, CMV-negative, and a related stem cell transplant donor.

This clone has at least ten counts. The rearrangement uses TRBV27 and TRBJ2-1; perhaps TRBD2 as D (6 bases). Per germline, CDR1 MNHEY and CDR2 SMNVEV (reference sequence). The CDR3 consists of 15 residues. V lost 7 bases and J lost 6, with 19 bases in between. The CDR3 DNA sequence: TGTGCCAGCAACTTTGTGGGGGGAATTACCAATGAGCAGTTCTTC. Protein product: CASNFVGGITNEQFF.

This clone has just a few counts. V gene TRBV5-1 combines with J gene TRBJ2-1; 9 nucleotides line up with TRBD2. The V gene's germline CDR1 is SGHRS and CDR2 YFSETQ. This CDR3 spans 16 amino acids. J lost 6 bases, V lost 4 bases, and 11 bases had no gene match. CDR3 in DNA: TGCGCCAGCAGCCTGGGGGACGGCGGGAGGGCCAATGAGCAGTTCTTC. The encoded protein is CASSLGDGGRANEQFF.

This clone was found many times. V and J are TRBV28 and TRBJ1-5; 7 bases match TRBD1. This CDR3 contains 15 residues. Germline V CDR1 and CDR2: MDHEN, SYDVKM. After removal of 5 bases from V and 4 bases from J, the junction contained 8 bases not matched to a gene. CDR3 protein: CASSLQGGLNQPQHF. The DNA for the CDR3 is TGTGCCAGCAGTCTCCAGGGGGGCCTGAATCAGCCCCAGCATTTT.